These T cell receptor beta chains were read from a single sample in a study of T cell responses to AZD1222 COVID-19 vaccine. The protocol was immunoSEQ multiplex PCR, while the TCRdb copy is restricted to in-frame clones and leaves out a portion. Counted here are fewer than 90,000 clones, about 88% occurring once; the ten biggest clones make up about a tenth. The sequences come from peripheral blood, collected on day 0 of AZD1222 vaccination. These receptor sequences come from an adult in good health. CDR3s include the opening cysteine and the closing phenylalanine or tryptophan. Fields, in order: CDR3 length, V gene, J gene, CDR3 protein.

CDR3 length: 17; V gene: TRBV4-1; J gene: TRBJ2-1; CDR3 protein: CASSQPPWTALGNEQFF
CDR3 length: 15; V gene: TRBV7-2; J gene: TRBJ1-6; CDR3 protein: CASRAGSSYNSPLHF
CDR3 length: 15; V gene: TRBV2; J gene: TRBJ1-6; CDR3 protein: CASSGLSSYNSPLHF
CDR3 length: 15; V gene: TRBV14; J gene: TRBJ1-3; CDR3 protein: CASSRDRVFGNTIYF
CDR3 length: 14; V gene: TRBV13; J gene: TRBJ2-2; CDR3 protein: CASKLAGVTGELFF
CDR3 length: 16; V gene: TRBV19; J gene: TRBJ1-5; CDR3 protein: CASIAIGEWGNQPQHF
CDR3 length: 13; V gene: TRBV19; J gene: TRBJ2-7; CDR3 protein: CASSPVQVGEQYF
CDR3 length: 16; V gene: TRBV7-9; J gene: TRBJ2-6; CDR3 protein: CASSAAVWPGANVLTF
CDR3 length: 14; V gene: TRBV5-6; J gene: TRBJ1-6; CDR3 protein: CASSSTYYNSPLHF
CDR3 length: 15; V gene: TRBV28; J gene: TRBJ1-2; CDR3 protein: CASSEGTADNYGYTF
CDR3 length: 12; V gene: TRBV4-1; J gene: TRBJ2-3; CDR3 protein: CASSHITDTQYF
CDR3 length: 18; V gene: TRBV3-1/TRBV3-2; J gene: TRBJ2-5; CDR3 protein: CASRPDRVPFGAGETQYF
CDR3 length: 13; V gene: TRBV29-1; J gene: TRBJ2-7; CDR3 protein: CSVADGAAYEQYF
CDR3 length: 13; V gene: TRBV5-8; J gene: TRBJ2-1; CDR3 protein: CASSLRNRGPQFF